The next 31 T cell receptor beta chains were all read from a single sample in a study of CD8 T cells in ankylosing spondylitis. Whole-study results and caveats: Ankylosing spondylitis blood seemed to carry a telltale TCR beta motif made of roughly eight highly homologous variants.

Their antigens remain unidentified. MiXCR, run by TCRdb on the 5' RACE reads, gives a single entry per CDR3 protein. The data show roughly 490,000 distinct CDR3 sequences, with roughly 5% seen just once and around 3.5% held by the top ten. Sequencing was carried out using blood, either unsorted or a sorted T cell fraction (not recorded which). The receptors were gathered from a male donor with ankylosing spondylitis.

This clonotype was observed at least ten times. The chain employs TRBV11-2 and TRBJ2-7; D is unclear. The V gene lost 3 bases and the J gene lost 5 bases, with 8 bases spanning the gap. The CDR3 length is 12 residues. CDR1 and CDR2 from the germline V gene are SGHAT and FQNNGV. CDR3 nucleotides: TGTGCCAGCAGCTTCGGACGAGACGAGCAGTACTTC. Protein sequence: CASSFGRDEQYF.

This clonotype was seen only a few times. The rearrangement links TRBV27 to TRBJ2-5; perhaps TRBD2 as D (6 bases). CDR3 length: 16 amino acids. With 2 bases removed from V and 1 base from J, the gap between germline ends came to 14 bases. Germline CDR1 reads MNHEY; CDR2 reads SMNVEV (reference sequence). The CDR3 loop is CASSLGVAALQETQYF. As DNA, the CDR3 is TGTGCCAGCAGTTTAGGTGTAGCGGCTCTCCAAGAGACCCAGTACTTC.

In this sample, this clonotype turned up many times. The chain combines TRBV29-1 with TRBJ2-1; the D gene could be TRBD1 or TRBD2 (5 bases each). Germline CDR1 SQVTM, CDR2 ANQGSEA. V was pared by 4 bases and J by 6 bases, with 13 bases between. This CDR3 spans 13 amino acids. DNA of the CDR3: TGCAGCGTTGCGGGACGCCTCCGCAATGAGCAGTTCTTC. Its protein product is CSVAGRLRNEQFF.

This clonotype was observed many times. The chain combines TRBV7-9 with TRBJ2-3, with 7 bases that match TRBD2. The CDR3 has 15 residues. V dropped 1 base and J dropped 6; count of bases not matched to a gene: 7. CDR1 is SEHNR, CDR2 FQNEAQ, per germline (reference sequence). The CDR3 loop is CASSLVREAGDTQYF. DNA of the CDR3: TGTGCCAGCAGCTTAGTCCGGGAGGCGGGGGATACGCAGTATTTT.

This clonotype was recorded many times. The rearrangement joins TRBV28 to TRBJ2-7, with 12 bases identical to TRBD2. The CDR3 covers 16 residues. Germline V gives CDR1 MDHEN, CDR2 SYDVKM. V dropped 5 bases and J dropped 7; count of bases not matched to a gene: 12. The CDR3 is CASSPLRLAGEYEQYF. DNA of the CDR3: TGTGCCAGCAGTCCCCTCCGACTAGCGGGAGAGTATGAGCAGTACTTC.

The chain has TRBV20-1 and TRBJ1-5, with a possible D match to TRBD1 (5 bases). The ends were cut back, 6 bases at V and 10 bases at J, with 19 bases in the middle. The CDR3 covers 13 residues. Germline assignment: CDR1 DFQATT and CDR2 SNEGSKA (reference sequence). CDR3 residues: CSAERDGGKPQHF. CDR3 bases: TGCAGTGCCGAGCGGGACGGTGGAAAACCCCAGCATTTT.

This clonotype was counted ten times or more. The J gene is TRBJ2-3, the V gene TRBV28, with 11 bases matching TRBD2. V dropped 4 bases and J dropped 0; count of bases not matched to a gene: 6. In germline, CDR1 is MDHEN, CDR2 SYDVKM. This CDR3 has 17 residues. The CDR3 DNA is TGTGCCAGCAGTTATACGACTAGCGGGGCTAGCACAGATACGCAGTATTTT. Its protein product is CASSYTTSGASTDTQYF.

This clonotype has at least ten counts. The CDR3 loop is CSARDASFSGANVLTF. CDR3 bases: TGCAGTGCTAGAGACGCCAGCTTCTCTGGGGCCAACGTCCTGACTTTC. The chain is built from TRBV20-1 and TRBJ2-6; the D is unclear. The CDR3 has 16 amino acids. Germline values: CDR1 DFQATT, CDR2 SNEGSKA (reference sequence). V was clipped by 0 bases and J by 0 bases, with 9 bases between them.

This clonotype appeared many times. The rearrangement joins TRBV7-2 to TRBJ2-7; 10 bases are a match to TRBD2. Trimming took 5 bases from V and 4 from J; bases not matched to a gene: 5. The CDR3 is made up of 14 amino acids. Germline V lookup: CDR1 SGHTA, CDR2 FQGNSA. The CDR3: CASSRGTSVYEQYF. The CDR3 DNA reads as TGTGCCAGCAGCCGCGGGACTAGCGTTTACGAGCAGTACTTC.

J is TRBJ2-1 and V is TRBV6-1, with 7 bases aligning to TRBD2. Germline lookup yields CDR1 MNHNS and CDR2 SASEGT. The CDR3 loop spans 15 amino acids. V lost 7 bases, J lost 0 bases, and 6 bases stayed unmatched. The CDR3 coding sequence is TGTGCCAGCACCAGAGCGGGGTTCTCCTACAATGAGCAGTTCTTC. This codes for CASTRAGFSYNEQFF.

This clonotype was found many times. The chain is built from TRBV18 and TRBJ2-2; 7 bases line up with TRBD1. Germline V gives CDR1 KGHSH, CDR2 LQKENI. CDR3 length: 15 residues. Unmatched junction bases numbered 7, after V lost 2 bases and J lost 7 bases. CDR3 amino acids: CASSPGTGAIGELFF. The DNA of the CDR3 is TGTGCCAGCTCACCAGGAACAGGGGCCATCGGGGAGCTGTTTTTT.

This clonotype was picked up many times. V usage is TRBV21-1 and J usage is TRBJ1-2; the table's D call, TRBD1, has no DNA check behind it. TRBV21-1 is an annotated pseudogene. This CDR3 spans 17 amino acids. The CDR3 nucleotides read TGTGCCAGCAGCGGATCGAGAACAGGGCTTCTATGCTATGGCTACACCTTC. This sequence encodes CASSGSRTGLLCYGYTF.

This clonotype has ten or more counts. The V gene is TRBV12-5, the J gene TRBJ1-1, with 7 bases identical to TRBD1. CDR3 size: 13 residues. Germline CDR1 and CDR2: LGHNT and FRNRAP. J lost 2 bases, V lost 7 bases, and 4 bases had no gene match. The DNA for the CDR3 is TGTGCTAGTGCAGACAGGGCAAACACTGAAGCTTTCTTT. It specifies CASADRANTEAFF.

This clonotype showed up many times. The chain is built from TRBV11-2 and TRBJ2-5; the D gene is possibly TRBD1 (6 bases). This CDR3 contains 18 residues. Trimming cost V 5 bases and J 0 bases, with 22 bases left between them. Germline V lookup: CDR1 SGHAT, CDR2 FQNNGV. The CDR3 nucleotides read TGTGCCAGCAGCCGAATTATCCCGGGACATTCTTACCAAGAGACCCAGTACTTC. Protein sequence: CASSRIIPGHSYQETQYF.

A few counts support this clonotype. The V and J genes are TRBV4-3 and TRBJ1-6; D uncertain. This CDR3 has 15 amino acids. Between the trimmed V and J ends, which lost 1 base and 9 bases, there was a span of 13 bases. CDR1 and CDR2 from the germline V gene are LGHNA and YSLEER. CDR3 amino acids: CASSQARGTGSPLHF. The DNA for the CDR3 is TGCGCCAGCAGCCAAGCCCGAGGAACTGGTTCACCCCTCCACTTT.

This clonotype was picked up many times. The chain joins TRBV29-1 to TRBJ2-5; D not resolved. The CDR3 contains 12 residues. Between the trimmed V and J ends, which lost 4 bases and 0 bases, there was a span of 6 bases. Germline V gene sequence: CDR1 SQVTM, CDR2 ANQGSEA. The CDR3 bases are TGCAGCGTTGGGGTTGACCAAGAGACCCAGTACTTC. It specifies CSVGVDQETQYF.

This clonotype was observed many times. The chain joins TRBV5-1 to TRBJ1-2; D unresolved. The CDR3 is 15 amino acids. Per germline, CDR1 SGHRS and CDR2 YFSETQ. The ends were cut back, 4 bases at V and 2 bases at J, with 15 bases in the middle. CDR3 sequence: CASSQADTPNYGYTF. As DNA, the CDR3 is TGCGCCAGCAGCCAAGCAGATACTCCCAACTATGGCTACACCTTC.

This clonotype was observed at least ten times. This rearrangement joins TRBV29-1 to TRBJ2-3; 12 bases match TRBD2. The CDR3 is made up of 15 amino acids. The germline CDR1 and CDR2 sequences are SQVTM and ANQGSEA. With 6 bases clipped from V and 4 bases from J, the junction kept 8 bases outside the gene matches. The CDR3 reads CSVYPRLAGADTQYF. CDR3 nucleotide sequence: TGCAGCGTCTACCCTAGACTAGCGGGAGCAGATACGCAGTATTTT.

There are many counts of this clonotype. This chain connects TRBV10-2 to TRBJ1-5, with D unclear. The CDR3 covers 16 residues. Germline V gives CDR1 WSHSY, CDR2 SAAADI. The V gene lost 0 bases and the J gene lost 5 bases, with 14 bases spanning the gap. CDR3 amino acids: CASSESTPGWDQPQHF. CDR3 nucleotides: TGCGCCAGCAGTGAGTCGACTCCGGGCTGGGATCAGCCCCAGCATTTT.

This clonotype has at least ten counts. The chain has TRBV4-2 and TRBJ1-3; D is uncertain. Germline V gives CDR1 LGHNA, CDR2 YNFKEQ. The CDR3 covers 16 residues. Deletions cut 3 bases from V and 0 bases from J, with 12 bases between. The CDR3 DNA reads TGTGCCAGCAGCCAGGCACGGGATTTCTCTGGAAACACCATATATTTT. It yields the protein CASSQARDFSGNTIYF.

The chain joins TRBV5-5 to TRBJ2-7, with 11 positions matching TRBD2. Germline loops: CDR1 SGHKS, CDR2 YYEKEE (reference sequence). This CDR3 comprises 18 residues. V lost 7 bases to trimming and J lost 8 bases; unmatched junction nucleotides: 23. Written as DNA, the CDR3 is TGTGCCAGCGGCCTTGGGCCCCCTACTAGCGGGGGTGGCCTTCAGCAGTACTTC. Encoded protein: CASGLGPPTSGGGLQQYF.

In this sample, this clonotype turned up many times. The J gene is TRBJ1-5, the V gene TRBV7-9; D gene unclear. The CDR3 runs 14 residues. Germline V gives CDR1 SEHNR, CDR2 FQNEAQ (reference sequence). The V end was cut by 5 bases, the J end by 3 bases, with 11 bases between. CDR3 coding DNA: TGTGCCAGCAGCCCCACCCTAAACAATCAGCCCCAGCATTTT. Translation gives CASSPTLNNQPQHF.

This clonotype was seen at least ten times. The chain joins TRBV11-2 to TRBJ2-4, with D unclear. CDR3 length equals 17 residues. Germline assignment: CDR1 SGHAT and CDR2 FQNNGV. Trimming left V 5 bases short and J 0 bases short, with 17 bases between. DNA for the CDR3: TGTGCCAGCAGCGGCCTCCGGCGAGTATTAGCCAAAAACATTCAGTACTTC. Residues: CASSGLRRVLAKNIQYF.

This clonotype was observed many times. This chain links TRBV7-2 with TRBJ1-5, with TRBD1 matching over 7 bases. The CDR3 is made up of 15 amino acids. Trimming took 1 base from V and 7 from J; bases not matched to a gene: 7. CDR1 SGHTA and CDR2 FQGNSA come from the germline V gene. The CDR3 DNA reads TGTGCCAGCAGCTTAGAAGACAGGGCCGGGCAGCCCCAGCATTTT. Translation: CASSLEDRAGQPQHF.

This clonotype was counted at least ten times. The J gene is TRBJ2-7, the V gene TRBV4-3; D perhaps matches TRBD2 (5 bases). The CDR3 consists of 15 residues. The germline V gene encodes CDR1 LGHNA and CDR2 YSLEER. Between the trimmed V and J ends, which lost 1 base and 3 bases, there was a span of 13 bases. CDR3 region: CASSQGQVGDYEQYF. The CDR3 DNA is TGCGCCAGCAGCCAAGGCCAGGTGGGAGACTACGAGCAGTACTTC.

At least ten counts were recorded for this clonotype. Here the CDR3 reads CASSSRGGGTTYNEQFF. CDR3 coding DNA: TGTGCCAGCAGCTCCCGAGGGGGGGGAACCACCTACAATGAGCAGTTCTTC. The rearrangement uses TRBV9 and TRBJ2-1; a weak D match, TRBD2 (7 bases). Germline CDR1 and CDR2: SGDLS and YYNGEE. V lost 4 bases and J lost 2, with 19 bases in between. The CDR3 contains 17 residues.

This clonotype was detected many times. J is TRBJ1-1 and V is TRBV5-1, with D perhaps TRBD1 (6 bases). V shed 4 bases and J shed 4 bases, with 17 bases lying between them. Germline V gives CDR1 SGHRS, CDR2 YFSETQ. The CDR3 consists of 15 residues. The CDR3 loop is CASSPIGQGSTEAFF. The DNA for the CDR3 is TGCGCCAGCAGCCCGATTGGGCAGGGGAGCACTGAAGCTTTCTTT.

This clonotype was seen many times. The chain has TRBV4-3 and TRBJ2-3; tentative D call: TRBD1 (6 bases). This CDR3 region has 15 residues. The V gene's germline CDR1 is LGHNA and CDR2 YSLEER. V was shortened by 3 bases and J by 3 bases, with 13 bases between the two germline ends. DNA for the CDR3: TGCGCCAGCAGCCAGCAGAGACAGGCGACAGATACGCAGTATTTT. This gives the protein CASSQQRQATDTQYF.

This clonotype has at least ten counts. This sequence joins TRBV27 and TRBJ2-2; D is uncertain. This CDR3 comprises 14 residues. Trimming took off 2 bases at V and 4 bases at J, with 8 bases between the two ends. The germline V gene encodes CDR1 MNHEY and CDR2 SMNVEV (reference sequence). CDR3 loop: CASSLRLLTGELFF. Here the CDR3 DNA reads TGTGCCAGCAGTTTAAGACTCCTCACCGGGGAGCTGTTTTTT.

This clonotype has at least ten counts. CDR3 sequence: CASSFTGGGSPLHF. The CDR3 DNA is TGTGCCAGCAGCTTCACAGGGGGCGGATCACCCCTCCACTTT. This chain uses TRBV7-9 with TRBJ1-6; 9 bases line up with TRBD1. From germline, CDR1 is SEHNR and CDR2 FQNEAQ (reference sequence). This CDR3 comprises 14 residues. The trim removed 3 bases at V and 10 bases at J, leaving 4 bases unmatched.

This clonotype has at least ten counts. The chain couples TRBV7-2 to TRBJ1-1; D gene ambiguous. The CDR3 runs 16 residues. The V gene's germline CDR1 is SGHTA and CDR2 FQGNSA. V gave up 1 base and J gave up 1 base, with 13 bases separating them. The CDR3 coding sequence is TGTGCCAGCAGCTTAGTAGATGGGTGGGGGAACACTGAAGCTTTCTTT. Protein sequence: CASSLVDGWGNTEAFF.